This entry lists 22 T cell receptor beta chains sequenced from one sample in a study of blood T cell repertoires in COVID-19. Assay used: immunoSEQ multiplex PCR; TCRdb lists only in-frame clones, some missing. The sample holds 45,000 or so clones; more than 70% are singletons and the top ten take approximately 2%. The specimen was peripheral blood. The receptors were gathered from a woman aged 60 to 75 with acute or convalescent COVID-19.

This clone has just one count. The chain couples TRBV12-3 or TRBV12-4 to TRBJ1-4; 8 nucleotides match TRBD1. CDR3 length: 13 residues. After removal of 5 bases from V and 7 bases from J, the junction contained 3 bases not matched to a gene. The CDR3 is CASSRQGPEKLFF. CDR3 DNA: TGTGCCAGCAGTCGACAGGGGCCTGAAAAACTGTTTTTT.

The gene calls are TRBV30 and TRBJ1-5, with D tentatively TRBD1 (6 bases). Germline loops: CDR1 GTSNPN, CDR2 SVGIG (reference sequence). The ends were cut back, 4 bases at V and 4 bases at J, with 11 bases in the middle. This CDR3 comprises 13 residues. CDR3 amino acids: CAWNGGANQPQHF. DNA for the CDR3: TGTGCCTGGAACGGGGGGGCTAATCAGCCCCAGCATTTT.

CDR3 loop: CASSTYRDQPQHF. The CDR3 DNA sequence: TGTGCCAGCAGCACCTACAGGGATCAGCCCCAGCATTTT. The V gene is TRBV7-2, the J gene TRBJ1-5; D perhaps matches TRBD1 (6 bases). CDR3 size: 13 residues. The germline V and J ends were trimmed by 5 bases and 5 bases, with 10 bases remaining between them. The germline gives CDR1 SGHTA, CDR2 FQGNSA.

V gene TRBV27 combines with J gene TRBJ1-1; D remains unclear. CDR3 length: 15 residues. With 2 bases removed from V and 5 bases from J, the gap between germline ends came to 15 bases. Germline V gives CDR1 MNHEY, CDR2 SMNVEV (reference sequence). CDR3 protein: CASSLTSGGRTEAFF. The CDR3 nucleotides read TGTGCCAGCAGTTTAACGTCCGGAGGGCGGACTGAAGCTTTCTTT.

This clone was found once. The gene calls are TRBV4-1 and TRBJ1-2, with 9 bases lining up with TRBD1. This CDR3 is built from 15 residues. The V gene's germline CDR1 is MGHRA and CDR2 YSYEKL. The V and J ends lost 1 base and 5 bases, in that order; junction bases with no gene match: 5. CDR3 in amino acids: CASSQVAGTGYGYTF. CDR3 coding DNA: TGCGCCAGCAGCCAAGTGGCGGGGACAGGGTATGGCTACACCTTC.

This rearrangement joins TRBV29-1 to TRBJ2-7; TRBD2 is a possible D gene (6 bases). The germline V gene has CDR1 SQVTM and CDR2 ANQGSEA. The CDR3 is 12 residues long. The V end lost 7 bases, the J end lost 3 bases, and 13 bases lay between the germline ends. CDR3 bases: TGCAGCGCGGCGGAGGGGCGCTACGAGCAGTACTTC. Amino acid sequence: CSAAEGRYEQYF.

This chain joins TRBV5-7 and TRBJ1-1; D uncertain. TRBV5-7 is assigned to the ORF class and has an uncertain function. V lost 4 bases and J 0 bases, leaving 25 bases between the germline ends. The CDR3 contains 19 residues. The CDR3 DNA sequence: TGTGCCAGCAGCCTGGCCGTCAGGCGCACCATTCTGATGAACACTGAAGCTTTCTTT. This gives the protein CASSLAVRRTILMNTEAFF.

The chain combines TRBV30 with TRBJ1-3, with unresolved D. The germline V gene encodes CDR1 GTSNPN and CDR2 SVGIG (reference sequence). This CDR3 comprises 14 residues. The V end was cut by 2 bases, the J end by 3 bases, with 11 bases between. The CDR3 spells CAWSIGSHGNTIYF. In nucleotides, the CDR3 is TGTGCCTGGAGTATAGGGAGCCATGGAAACACCATATATTTT.

This chain links TRBV5-1 with TRBJ2-7; D is ambiguous. V lost 5 bases and J lost 2, with 14 bases in between. This CDR3 contains 14 residues. The germline V gene has CDR1 SGHRS and CDR2 YFSETQ. The CDR3 region is CASSPSSSTYEQYF. CDR3 DNA sequence: TGCGCCAGCAGTCCTTCCAGTTCCACCTACGAGCAGTACTTC.

The genes are TRBV7-5 and TRBJ2-7; the table's D gene call, TRBD1, was not cross checked with the DNA. TRBV7-5 is reported as a pseudogene. The CDR3 covers 16 residues. The CDR3 DNA reads TGTGCCAGAAGCCCGGGACGGACAGGGTATGTGTACGAGCAGTACTTC. Amino acids: CARSPGRTGYVYEQYF.

The V gene is TRBV6-6, the J gene TRBJ2-7, with 12 nucleotides matching TRBD2. CDR3 length: 19 amino acids. Germline assignment: CDR1 MNHNY and CDR2 SVGAGI (reference sequence). J lost 3 bases, V lost 5 bases, and 17 bases had no gene match. CDR3 in DNA: TGTGCCAGCAGTCGGTCGACTAGCGGGGGAAACGTTCAGGTCTACGAGCAGTACTTC. It codes for CASSRSTSGGNVQVYEQYF.

CDR3 bases: TGTGCCAGCATCGAGGCAAAGGGGCTTAATTCACCCCTCCACTTT. It encodes CASIEAKGLNSPLHF. The V call is TRBV28, the J call TRBJ1-6, with D possibly being TRBD1 (5 bases). Trimming shortened V by 7 bases and J by 6 bases, and 16 bases separated the two germline ends. The CDR3 is made up of 15 amino acids. CDR1 is MDHEN, CDR2 SYDVKM, per germline.

The V gene is TRBV28, the J gene TRBJ1-5; 10 nucleotides agree with TRBD1. The J segment lost 5 bases and the V segment lost 10 bases, leaving 14 bases of the junction unmatched. Germline V gene sequence: CDR1 MDHEN, CDR2 SYDVKM. This CDR3 has 16 residues. CDR3 residues: CATSPSGQGFDQPQHF. For the CDR3, the DNA is TGTGCCACCTCCCCGTCGGGACAGGGGTTCGATCAGCCCCAGCATTTT.

V and J are TRBV11-1 and TRBJ1-3; D gene unclear. The germline gives CDR1 SGHAT, CDR2 FQDESV (reference sequence). The CDR3 has 15 amino acids. V was shortened by 2 bases and J by 0 bases, with 8 bases between the two germline ends. DNA for the CDR3: TGTGCCAGCAGCTTACTGGGGAGCTCTGGAAACACCATATATTTT. Protein sequence: CASSLLGSSGNTIYF. The entire variable domain, with the rest obtained from reference TRBV11-1 and TRBJ1-3, is as follows: EAEVAQSPRYKITEKSQAVAFWCDPISGHATLYWYRQILGQGPELLVQFQDESVVDDSQLPKDRFSAERLKGVDSTLKIQPAELGDSAMYLCASSLLGSSGNTIYFGEGSWLTVV.

The V call is TRBV28, the J call TRBJ1-6; D not resolved. This CDR3 has 12 amino acids. CDR1 is MDHEN and CDR2 is SYDVKM in the germline V gene. V lost 7 bases to trimming and J lost 10 bases, with 11 bases between them. The CDR3 spells CASTLPPSPLHF. The CDR3, as DNA: TGTGCCAGCACCCTCCCTCCGTCACCCCTCCACTTT.

This clone was observed a handful of times. The V call is TRBV19, the J call TRBJ1-5; 8 bases line up with TRBD1. The germline gives CDR1 LNHDA, CDR2 SQIVND (reference sequence). Trimming cost V 7 bases and J 4 bases; bases outside gene matches: 6. CDR3 size: 14 residues. The CDR3 is CASKDRVINQPQHF. CDR3 in DNA: TGTGCCAGTAAGGACAGGGTAATTAATCAGCCCCAGCATTTT.

The chain carries TRBV5-1 and TRBJ2-5; D remains ambiguous. The CDR3 has 15 amino acids. Trimming cost V 3 bases and J 4 bases, with 16 bases left between them. CDR1 SGHRS and CDR2 YFSETQ come from the germline V gene. The CDR3 sequence is CASSSNTQALETQYF. CDR3 nucleotides: TGCGCCAGCAGCTCGAACACGCAGGCCCTAGAGACCCAGTACTTC.

This rearrangement joins TRBV20-1 to TRBJ1-3, with D unclear. The V gene lost 3 bases and the J gene lost 0 bases, with 9 bases spanning the gap. The CDR3 loop spans 14 amino acids. Germline V lookup: CDR1 DFQATT, CDR2 SNEGSKA (reference sequence). CDR3: CSASGTSSGNTIYF. Written as DNA, the CDR3 is TGCAGTGCTAGTGGTACCAGCTCTGGAAACACCATATATTTT.

CDR3 region: CAWSRSWTGGIRDTEAFF. DNA of the CDR3: TGTGCCTGGAGTCGGAGTTGGACAGGGGGCATTAGGGACACTGAAGCTTTCTTT. The chain employs TRBV30 and TRBJ1-1, with 11 nucleotides matching TRBD1. There are 18 residues in the CDR3. The junction had 14 bases not matched to a gene; V was cut back by 2 bases and J by 3 bases. CDR1 GTSNPN and CDR2 SVGIG come from the germline V gene (reference sequence). Using reference TRBV30 and TRBJ1-1 for the parts outside the CDR3, the full variable domain is SQTIHQWPATLVQPVGSPLSLECTVEGTSNPNLYWYRQAAGRGLQLLFYSVGIGQISSEVPQNLSASRPQDRQFILSSKKLLLSDSGFYLCAWSRSWTGGIRDTEAFFGQGTRLTVV.

This chain uses TRBV7-2 with TRBJ1-3; a weak D match, TRBD1 (5 bases). This CDR3 is 17 amino acids long. The ends were cut back, 5 bases at V and 0 bases at J, with 17 bases in the middle. Germline CDR1 reads SGHTA; CDR2 reads FQGNSA. The CDR3 loop reads CASSPLGPTSSGNTIYF. The CDR3 DNA follows: TGTGCCAGCAGCCCCCTGGGGCCTACCAGCTCTGGAAACACCATATATTTT.

This sequence joins TRBV4-1 and TRBJ2-1, with a weak D call TRBD1 (5 bases). V lost 4 bases to trimming and J lost 10 bases, with 29 bases between them. The germline gives CDR1 MGHRA, CDR2 YSYEKL. The CDR3 covers 18 residues. The CDR3 spells CASSRLVTTVPPTREQFF. The CDR3 DNA follows: TGCGCCAGCAGCCGTCTAGTCACGACAGTCCCACCCACAAGGGAGCAGTTCTTC.

This chain uses TRBV5-4 with TRBJ1-3; 7 bases are a match to TRBD1. The V gene end was trimmed by 4 bases and the J gene end by 0 bases; junction bases not matched to a gene: 4. Looked up from germline, CDR1 is SGHNT and CDR2 is YYREEE (reference sequence). This CDR3 has 15 residues. The CDR3 bases are TGTGCCAGCAGCGTCGGACAGGCCTCTGGAAACACCATATATTTT. This translates into CASSVGQASGNTIYF.